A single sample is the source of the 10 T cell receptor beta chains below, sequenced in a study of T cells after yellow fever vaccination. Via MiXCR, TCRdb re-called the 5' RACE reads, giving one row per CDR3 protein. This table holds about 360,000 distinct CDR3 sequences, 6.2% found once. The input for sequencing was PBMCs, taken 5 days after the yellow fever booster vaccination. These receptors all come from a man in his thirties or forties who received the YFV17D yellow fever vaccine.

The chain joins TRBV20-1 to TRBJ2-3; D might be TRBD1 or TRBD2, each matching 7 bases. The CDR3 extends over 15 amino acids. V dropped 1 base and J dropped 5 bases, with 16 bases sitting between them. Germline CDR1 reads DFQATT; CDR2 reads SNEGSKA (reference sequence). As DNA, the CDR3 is TGCAGTGCTAGAGTCTCAGGGGGGGCGGGAGATACGCAGTATTTT. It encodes CSARVSGGAGDTQYF.

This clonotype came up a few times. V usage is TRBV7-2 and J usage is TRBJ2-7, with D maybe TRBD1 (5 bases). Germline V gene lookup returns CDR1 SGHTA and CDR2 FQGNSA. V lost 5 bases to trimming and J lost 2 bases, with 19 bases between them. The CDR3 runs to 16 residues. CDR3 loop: CASSPRVGPFPYEQYF. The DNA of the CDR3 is TGTGCCAGCAGCCCCCGGGTGGGGCCGTTCCCCTACGAGCAGTACTTC.

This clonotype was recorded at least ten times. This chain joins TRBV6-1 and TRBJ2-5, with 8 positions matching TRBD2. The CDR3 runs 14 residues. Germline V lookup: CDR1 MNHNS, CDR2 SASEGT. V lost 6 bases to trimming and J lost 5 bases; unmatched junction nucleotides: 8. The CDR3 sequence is CASSPAGGKETQYF. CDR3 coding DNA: TGTGCCAGCAGCCCCGCGGGGGGCAAGGAGACCCAGTACTTC.

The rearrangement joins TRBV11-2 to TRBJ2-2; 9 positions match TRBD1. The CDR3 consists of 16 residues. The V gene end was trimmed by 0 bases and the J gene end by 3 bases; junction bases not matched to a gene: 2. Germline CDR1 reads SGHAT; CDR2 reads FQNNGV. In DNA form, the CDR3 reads TGTGCCAGCAGCTTAGAAAGGACAGGGGACACCGGGGAGCTGTTTTTT. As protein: CASSLERTGDTGELFF.

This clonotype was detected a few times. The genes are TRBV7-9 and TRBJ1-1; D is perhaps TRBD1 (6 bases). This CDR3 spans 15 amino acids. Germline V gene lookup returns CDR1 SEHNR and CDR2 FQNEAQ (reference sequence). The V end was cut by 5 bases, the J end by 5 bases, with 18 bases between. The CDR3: CASSPYSGARTEAFF. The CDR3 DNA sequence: TGTGCCAGCAGCCCCTACTCGGGGGCAAGGACTGAAGCTTTCTTT.

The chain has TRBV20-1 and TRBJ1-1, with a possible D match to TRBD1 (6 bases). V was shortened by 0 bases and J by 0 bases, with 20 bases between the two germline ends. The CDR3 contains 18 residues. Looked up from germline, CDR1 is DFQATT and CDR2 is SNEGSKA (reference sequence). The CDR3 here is CSARDLGRRNRVNTEAFF. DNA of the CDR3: TGCAGTGCTAGAGATTTGGGCCGGAGAAACAGGGTGAACACTGAAGCTTTCTTT.

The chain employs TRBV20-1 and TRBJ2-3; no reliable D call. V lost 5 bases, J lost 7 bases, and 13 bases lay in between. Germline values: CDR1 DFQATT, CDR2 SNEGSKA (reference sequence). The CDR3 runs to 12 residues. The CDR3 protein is CSALPDENTQYF. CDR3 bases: TGCAGTGCTCTCCCGGACGAAAATACGCAGTATTTT.

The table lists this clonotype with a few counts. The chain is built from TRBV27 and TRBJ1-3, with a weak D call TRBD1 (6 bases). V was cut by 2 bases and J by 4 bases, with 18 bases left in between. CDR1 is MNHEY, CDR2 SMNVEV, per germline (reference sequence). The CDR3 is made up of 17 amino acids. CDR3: CASSLNAPGAGGNTIYF. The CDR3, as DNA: TGTGCCAGCAGTTTAAATGCCCCAGGGGCGGGAGGAAACACCATATATTTT.

The CDR3 is CASSPSIRDRKPNFEKLFF. CDR3 DNA sequence: TGTGCCAGCAGCCCCTCGATCCGGGACAGGAAACCAAATTTTGAAAAACTGTTTTTT. The J gene is TRBJ1-4, the V gene TRBV12-3 or TRBV12-4, with 8 positions matching TRBD1. The ends lost 6 bases at V and 7 bases at J; junction bases unmatched: 22. The CDR3 spans 19 residues.

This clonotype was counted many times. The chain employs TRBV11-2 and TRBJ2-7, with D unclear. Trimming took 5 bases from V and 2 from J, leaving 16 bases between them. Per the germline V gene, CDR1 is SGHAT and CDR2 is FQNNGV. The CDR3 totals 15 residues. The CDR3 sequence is CASSLPSEGAYEQYF. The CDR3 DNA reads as TGTGCCAGCAGCCTCCCGTCGGAAGGAGCCTACGAGCAGTACTTC.